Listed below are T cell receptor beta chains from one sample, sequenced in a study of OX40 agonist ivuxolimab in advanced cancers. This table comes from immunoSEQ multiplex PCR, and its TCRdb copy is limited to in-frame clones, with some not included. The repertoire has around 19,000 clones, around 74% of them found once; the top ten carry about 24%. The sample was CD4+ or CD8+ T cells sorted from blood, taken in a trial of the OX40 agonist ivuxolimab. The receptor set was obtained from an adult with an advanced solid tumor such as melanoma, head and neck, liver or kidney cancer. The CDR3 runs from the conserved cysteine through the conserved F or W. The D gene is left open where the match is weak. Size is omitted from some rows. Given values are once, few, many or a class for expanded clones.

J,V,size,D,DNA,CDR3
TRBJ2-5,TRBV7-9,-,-,TGTGCCAGCAGCGCTCCGCTGGCAGAGACCCAGTACTTC,CASSAPLAETQYF
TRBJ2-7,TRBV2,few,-,TGTGCCAGCAGTGGGGGCGCCCGGCCCTACGAGCAGTACTTC,CASSGGARPYEQYF
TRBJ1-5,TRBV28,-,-,TGTGCCAGCAGTTCCGGACTAAATCAGCCCCAGCATTTT,CASSSGLNQPQHF
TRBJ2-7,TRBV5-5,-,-,TGTGCCAGCAGCCCCGACGGGGTCGAGCAGTACTTC,CASSPDGVEQYF
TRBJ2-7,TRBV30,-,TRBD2,TGTGCCTGGAGAAAGAGCGGGGGGTTTGGCGAGCAGTACTTC,CAWRKSGGFGEQYF
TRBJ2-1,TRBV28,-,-,TGTGCCAGCAGGCTAAGTTACAATGAGCAGTTCTTC,CASRLSYNEQFF
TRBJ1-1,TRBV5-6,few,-,TGTGCCAGCAGCTTGTTACGGGGGGGAGCCACTGAAGCTTTCTTT,CASSLLRGGATEAFF
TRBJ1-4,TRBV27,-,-,TGTGCCAGCAGTTTATGGCAATTCTCGGAAAAACTGTTTTTT,CASSLWQFSEKLFF
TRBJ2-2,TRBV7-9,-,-,TGTGCCAGCAGGCCCCTAGGGGAGCTGTTTTTT,CASRPLGELFF
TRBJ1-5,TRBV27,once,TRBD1,TGTGCCAGCAGTCCCTGGACAGGGGGCGATCAGCCCCAGCATTTT,CASSPWTGGDQPQHF
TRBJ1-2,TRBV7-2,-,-,TGTGCCAGCACCTTCGGGCAGGGCAGCTATGGCTACACCTTC,CASTFGQGSYGYTF